The text below deals with one T cell receptor (beta chain). The assay was immunoSEQ multiplex PCR, and TCRdb's table has in-frame clones only and misses some. This table has over 100,000 clones, 75% to 85% appearing once. The sample is drawn from a study of blood T cell repertoires in COVID-19. J gave up 2 bases and V 6 bases, and 9 bases lay outside the gene matches. Germline CDR1 is SGHDN and CDR2 is FVKESK. The CDR3 contains 15 residues. The TCR originated in a woman over 75 with active or convalescent COVID-19. The sequenced material came from peripheral blood. This rearrangement joins TRBV14 to TRBJ2-5; TRBD1 agrees at 7 bases. CDR3 region: CASRNTGQAQETQYF. The DNA for the CDR3 is TGTGCCAGCAGAAACACTGGACAGGCTCAAGAGACCCAGTACTTC.